One TCR beta chain is described in this entry. Its antigen is unknown. Some clones are missing from TCRdb's copy, which holds only in-frame ones; the method was immunoSEQ multiplex PCR. The sample lists about 1.1 million clones, 77% occurring once. The data were obtained in a study of shared clonotypes between healthy human individuals. Study-wide background: Each donor contributed plates that comprised three CD4 naive, three CD4 memory, two CD8 naive and one CD8 memory. Findings of the study overall: Clonotype sharing across several donors was observed for 4% to 6.5% of naive CD4 clonotypes.

What was sequenced was memory CD4+ T cells from PBMCs. Subset in this sample: CD45RA-negative fraction. This TCR was sampled from a man between 18 and 29 years old in good health. Some clones in this sample may be carry-over from other donors' samples.

The CDR3 is CASSVQGASPLHF. The CDR3 region has the DNA TGTGCCAGCAGCGTACAGGGGGCTTCACCCCTCCACTTT. This rearrangement joins TRBV9 to TRBJ1-6; 8 positions agree with TRBD1. Germline assignment: CDR1 SGDLS and CDR2 YYNGEE. This CDR3 contains 13 residues. With 1 base clipped from V and 9 bases from J, the junction kept 0 bases outside the gene matches.